This T cell receptor beta chain was retrieved from a study of Graves' ophthalmopathy and Graves' hyperthyroidism. RNA transcripts served as template for amplifying TCR beta CDR3 sequences. A first-round RT-PCR used HTBI primers, followed by a second-round multiplex PCR. TCRdb re-called the multiplex PCR reads through MiXCR, storing one row per CDR3 protein. The sample includes 500,000 to 600,000 distinct CDR3 sequences, roughly 40% of them seen just once. The V gene lost 3 bases and the J gene lost 0 bases, with 5 bases spanning the gap. The CDR3 length is 14 residues. This clonotype was detected ten times or more.

This clonotype originated in an adult man with Graves' hyperthyroidism. Input material: peripheral blood or thyroid tissue (not recorded which). The V gene is TRBV12-3 or TRBV12-4, the J gene TRBJ1-4; D is unresolved. CDR3 coding DNA: TGTGCCAGCAGTTTCAGGTCAACTAATGAAAAACTGTTTTTT. The encoded protein is CASSFRSTNEKLFF.